The 15 T cell receptor beta chains listed next were all sequenced from one sample in a study of blood T cell repertoires in COVID-19. This table comes from immunoSEQ multiplex PCR, and its TCRdb copy is limited to in-frame clones, with some not included. The sample lists tens of thousands of clones, 80% seen once, with 4% to 6% in the top ten. Sequencing used peripheral blood. The receptors come from a woman in her seventies with acute or convalescent COVID-19.

Only one count was recorded for this clone. The CDR3 nucleotides are TGTGCCAGCAGTTACAGGACAGGGGGCCCGTCGGAGCTGTTTTTT. It is translated as CASSYRTGGPSELFF. The rearrangement joins TRBV6-2 or TRBV6-3 to TRBJ2-2, with 11 bases aligning to TRBD1. CDR3 length: 15 amino acids. J lost 10 bases, V lost 2 bases, and 6 bases had no gene match. The germline gives CDR1 MNHEY, CDR2 SVGEGT.

The DNA for the CDR3 is TGTGCCAGCAGCGGCTCCGGGACAGGGGGCTCCTACAATGAGCAGTTCTTC. Protein sequence: CASSGSGTGGSYNEQFF. V usage is TRBV5-4 and J usage is TRBJ2-1; 11 bases line up with TRBD1. Germline V gene sequence: CDR1 SGHNT, CDR2 YYREEE (reference sequence). With V trimmed by 4 bases and J by 0 bases, 6 bases remained unmatched. The CDR3 sequence is 17 residues long. Complete variable domain (other parts from reference TRBV5-4 and TRBJ2-1): ETGVTQSPTHLIKTRGQQVTLRCSSQSGHNTVSWYQQALGQGPQFIFQYYREEENGRGNFPPRFSGLQFPNYSSELNVNALELDDSALYLCASSGSGTGGSYNEQFFGPGTRLTVL.

A single count supports this clone. This chain links TRBV3-1 (or the pseudogene TRBV3-2) with TRBJ2-1; 9 nucleotides match TRBD2. The junction had 2 bases not matched to a gene; V was cut back by 1 base and J by 10 bases. The length of the CDR3 is 13 residues. Germline lookup yields CDR1 LGHDT and CDR2 YNNKEL (reference sequence). CDR3 DNA: TGTGCCAGCAGCCAAGGGCTAGCGGGGGAGCAGTTCTTC. Translating it yields CASSQGLAGEQFF.

The V gene is TRBV27, the J gene TRBJ2-7; no reliable D call. This CDR3 region has 14 residues. Germline values: CDR1 MNHEY, CDR2 SMNVEV (reference sequence). Trimming removed 5 bases from V and 2 bases from J, with 13 bases in between. CDR3: CASSPLATPYEQYF. The CDR3 DNA reads TGTGCCAGCAGTCCCCTGGCCACCCCCTACGAGCAGTACTTC.

The V and J genes are TRBV9 and TRBJ2-3, with 8 positions matching TRBD1. V gave up 4 bases and J gave up 9 bases; unmatched junction bases: 7. CDR3 length: 13 residues. Germline values: CDR1 SGDLS, CDR2 YYNGEE. CDR3 DNA sequence: TGTGCCAGCAGCCCCCGGACAGGGAGAACGCAGTATTTT. Its protein product is CASSPRTGRTQYF.

V and J are TRBV9 and TRBJ2-3; 7 nucleotides align to TRBD2. The CDR3 has 14 residues. Germline V CDR1 and CDR2: SGDLS, YYNGEE. Trimming took 0 bases from V and 5 from J; bases not matched to a gene: 3. In DNA form, the CDR3 reads TGTGCCAGCAGCGTAGATGGGGGGGGAGATACGCAGTATTTT. It yields the protein CASSVDGGGDTQYF.

The V and J genes are TRBV4-1 and TRBJ1-1; D is perhaps TRBD1 (5 bases). Between the trimmed V and J ends, which lost 2 bases and 1 base, there was a span of 8 bases. This CDR3 is 14 amino acids long. Germline CDR1 and CDR2: MGHRA and YSYEKL. The CDR3: CASSQRGTNTEAFF. The DNA of the CDR3 is TGCGCCAGCAGCCAACGGGGGACGAACACTGAAGCTTTCTTT.

The chain combines TRBV10-3 with TRBJ2-7; 7 bases line up with TRBD2. V shed 3 bases, J shed 2 bases, and the junction held 7 bases outside the gene matches. CDR3 length equals 15 residues. The germline V gene has CDR1 ENHRY and CDR2 SYGVKD. The CDR3 region has the DNA TGTGCCATCAGTGATTCTCTCCTAGCGGCCTACGAGCAGTACTTC. It yields the protein CAISDSLLAAYEQYF.

In this sample, this clone turned up a few times. The chain recombines TRBV4-2 with TRBJ2-7; no definite D call. The V end lost 0 bases, the J end lost 3 bases, and 6 bases lay between the germline ends. This CDR3 comprises 13 residues. Germline V gives CDR1 LGHNA, CDR2 YNFKEQ. CDR3 region: CASSQDRVYEQYF. CDR3 DNA: TGTGCCAGCAGCCAAGATCGTGTCTACGAGCAGTACTTC.

V and J are TRBV11-2 and TRBJ2-7; TRBD1 is a possible D gene (6 bases). V was clipped by 6 bases and J by 3 bases, with 15 bases between them. This CDR3 contains 14 residues. CDR1 and CDR2 from the germline V gene are SGHAT and FQNNGV. The CDR3 reads CASSRSGQNYEQYF. CDR3 coding DNA: TGTGCCAGCAGTCGTAGTGGACAGAACTACGAGCAGTACTTC.

CDR3 bases: TGTGCCAGCAGCCAAGGCGCGGACAGGGAGGATTCACCCCTCCACTTT. This translates into CASSQGADREDSPLHF. The chain combines TRBV4-2 with TRBJ1-6, with 8 bases identical to TRBD1. Germline lookup yields CDR1 LGHNA and CDR2 YNFKEQ. V shed 1 base, J shed 8 bases, and the junction held 7 bases outside the gene matches. There are 16 residues in the CDR3.

The chain's CDR3 is CASRPGHHDTF. CDR3 nucleotide sequence: TGTGCCAGCAGACCGGGACACCATGACACCTTC. The chain uses TRBV9 and TRBJ1-2; a possible D gene is TRBD1 (6 bases). The length of the CDR3 is 11 residues. V lost 5 bases and J 12 bases, leaving 14 bases between the germline ends. The V gene's germline CDR1 is SGDLS and CDR2 YYNGEE.

V usage is TRBV29-1 and J usage is TRBJ1-4; 11 nucleotides line up with TRBD1. This CDR3 has 15 residues. Germline V lookup: CDR1 SQVTM, CDR2 ANQGSEA. With V trimmed by 7 bases and J by 2 bases, 6 bases remained unmatched. Here the CDR3 reads CSAGQGAMTNEKLFF. The DNA for the CDR3 is TGCAGCGCCGGACAGGGGGCTATGACTAATGAAAAACTGTTTTTT.

This sequence joins TRBV3-1 (or the pseudogene TRBV3-2) and TRBJ2-3; D is uncertain. Germline lookup yields CDR1 LGHDT and CDR2 YNNKEL (reference sequence). Deletions cut 4 bases from V and 1 base from J, with 15 bases between. CDR3 length: 16 residues. The CDR3 loop reads CASSLTDPWGTDTQYF. In DNA form, the CDR3 reads TGTGCCAGCAGCCTTACAGACCCGTGGGGCACAGATACGCAGTATTTT.

The V gene is TRBV7-2, the J gene TRBJ2-7, with 9 bases aligning to TRBD2. V shed 4 bases and J 4 bases; nucleotides not matched to a gene: 8. The V gene's germline CDR1 is SGHTA and CDR2 FQGNSA. The CDR3 is 15 amino acids. Here the CDR3 reads CASSYSTSGAYEQYF. CDR3 nucleotides: TGTGCCAGCAGCTATTCGACTAGCGGAGCGTACGAGCAGTACTTC.